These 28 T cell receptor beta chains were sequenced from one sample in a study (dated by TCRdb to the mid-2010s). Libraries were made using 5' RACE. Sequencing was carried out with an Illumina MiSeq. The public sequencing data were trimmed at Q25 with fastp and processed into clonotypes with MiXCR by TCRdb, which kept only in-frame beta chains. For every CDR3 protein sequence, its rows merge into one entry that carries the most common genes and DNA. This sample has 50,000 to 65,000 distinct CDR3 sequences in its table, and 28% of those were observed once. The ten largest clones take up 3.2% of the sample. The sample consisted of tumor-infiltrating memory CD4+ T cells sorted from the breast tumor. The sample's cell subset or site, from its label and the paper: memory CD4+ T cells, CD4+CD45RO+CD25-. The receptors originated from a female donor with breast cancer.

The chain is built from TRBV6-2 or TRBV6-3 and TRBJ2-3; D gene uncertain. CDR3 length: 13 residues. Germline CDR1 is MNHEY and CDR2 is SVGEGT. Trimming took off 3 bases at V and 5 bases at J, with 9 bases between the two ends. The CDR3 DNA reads TGTGCCAGCAGTTATGGTCTTAGAGATACGCAGTATTTT. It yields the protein CASSYGLRDTQYF.

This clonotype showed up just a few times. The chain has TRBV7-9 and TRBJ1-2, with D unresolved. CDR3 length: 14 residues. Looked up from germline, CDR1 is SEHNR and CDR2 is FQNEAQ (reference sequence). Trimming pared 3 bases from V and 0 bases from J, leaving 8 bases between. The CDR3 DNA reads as TGTGCCAGCAGCTTGGCGGGCTCTAACTATGGCTACACCTTC. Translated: CASSLAGSNYGYTF.

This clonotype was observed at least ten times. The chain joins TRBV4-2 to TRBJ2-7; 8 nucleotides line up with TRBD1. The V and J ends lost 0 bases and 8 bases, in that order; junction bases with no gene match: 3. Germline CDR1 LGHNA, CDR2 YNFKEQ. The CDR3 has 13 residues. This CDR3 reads CASSQDRRGQQYF. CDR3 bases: TGTGCCAGCAGCCAAGATCGCAGGGGGCAGCAGTACTTC.

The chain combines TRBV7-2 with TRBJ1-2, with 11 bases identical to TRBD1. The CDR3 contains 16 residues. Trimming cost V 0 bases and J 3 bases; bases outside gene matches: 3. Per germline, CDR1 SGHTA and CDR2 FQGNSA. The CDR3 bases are TGTGCCAGCAGCTTAGCGACGGGACAGGGGGACTATGGCTACACCTTC. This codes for CASSLATGQGDYGYTF. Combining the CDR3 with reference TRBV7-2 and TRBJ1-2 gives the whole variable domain GAGVSQSPSNKVTEKGKDVELRCDPISGHTALYWYRQSLGQGLEFLIYFQGNSAPDKSGLPSDRFSAERTGGSVSTLTIQRTQQEDSAVYLCASSLATGQGDYGYTFGSGTRLTVV.

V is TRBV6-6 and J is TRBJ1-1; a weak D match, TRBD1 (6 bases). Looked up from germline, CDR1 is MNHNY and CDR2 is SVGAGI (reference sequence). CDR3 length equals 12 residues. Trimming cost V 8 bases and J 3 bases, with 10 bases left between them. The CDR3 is CASRGLDTEAFF. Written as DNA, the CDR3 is TGTGCCAGCCGGGGGCTTGACACTGAAGCTTTCTTT.

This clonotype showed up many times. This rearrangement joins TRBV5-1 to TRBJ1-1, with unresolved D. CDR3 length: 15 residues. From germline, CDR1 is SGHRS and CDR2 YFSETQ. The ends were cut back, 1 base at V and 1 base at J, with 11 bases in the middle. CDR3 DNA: TGCGCCAGCAGCTTGCAGGCAGGATCGAACACTGAAGCTTTCTTT. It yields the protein CASSLQAGSNTEAFF.

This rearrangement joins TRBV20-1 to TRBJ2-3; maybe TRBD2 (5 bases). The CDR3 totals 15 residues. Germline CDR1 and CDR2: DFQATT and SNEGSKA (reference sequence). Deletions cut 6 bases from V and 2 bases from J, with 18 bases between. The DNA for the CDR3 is TGCAGTGCCCTTACCTGGACTGCCCCCACAGATACGCAGTATTTT. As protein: CSALTWTAPTDTQYF.

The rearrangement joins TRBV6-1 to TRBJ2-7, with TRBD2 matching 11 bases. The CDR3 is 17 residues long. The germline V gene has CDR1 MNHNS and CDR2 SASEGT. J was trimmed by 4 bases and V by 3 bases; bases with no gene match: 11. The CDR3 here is CASSDMAVAGGRYEQYF. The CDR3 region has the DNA TGTGCCAGCAGTGACATGGCGGTAGCGGGGGGGCGTTACGAGCAGTACTTC.

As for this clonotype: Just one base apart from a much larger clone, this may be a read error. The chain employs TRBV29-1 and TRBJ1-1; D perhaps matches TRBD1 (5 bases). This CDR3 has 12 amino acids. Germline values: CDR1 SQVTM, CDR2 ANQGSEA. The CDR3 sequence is CGPTQGSTEAFF. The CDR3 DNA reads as TGCGGTCCCACCCAGGGAAGCACTGAAGCTTTCTTT. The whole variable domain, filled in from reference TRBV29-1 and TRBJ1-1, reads SAVISQKPSRDICQRGTSLTIQCQVDSQVTMMFWYRQQPGQSLTLIATANQGSEATYESGFVIDKFPISRPNLTFSTLTVSNMSPEDSSIYLCGPTQGSTEAFFGQGTRLTVV.

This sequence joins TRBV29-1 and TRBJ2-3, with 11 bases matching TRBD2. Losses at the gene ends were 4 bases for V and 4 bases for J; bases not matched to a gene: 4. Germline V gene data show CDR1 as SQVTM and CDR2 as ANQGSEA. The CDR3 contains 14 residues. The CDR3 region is CSVASGRYSDTQYF. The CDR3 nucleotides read TGCAGCGTTGCTAGCGGGAGGTACTCAGATACGCAGTATTTT.

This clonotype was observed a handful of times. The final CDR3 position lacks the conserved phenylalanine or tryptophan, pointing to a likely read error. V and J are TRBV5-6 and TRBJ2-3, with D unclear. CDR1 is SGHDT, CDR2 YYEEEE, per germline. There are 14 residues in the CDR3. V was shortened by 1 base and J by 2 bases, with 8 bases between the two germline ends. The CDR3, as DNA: TGTGCCAGCAGCTTGTTACAGTCCACAGATACGCAGTATCTT. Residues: CASSLLQSTDTQYL.

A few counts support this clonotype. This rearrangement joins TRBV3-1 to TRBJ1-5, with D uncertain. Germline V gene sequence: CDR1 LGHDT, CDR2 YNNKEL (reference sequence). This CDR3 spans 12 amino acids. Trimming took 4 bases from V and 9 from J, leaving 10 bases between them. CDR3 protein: CASSLEGGPQHF. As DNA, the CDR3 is TGTGCCAGCAGCCTTGAGGGCGGGCCCCAGCATTTT.

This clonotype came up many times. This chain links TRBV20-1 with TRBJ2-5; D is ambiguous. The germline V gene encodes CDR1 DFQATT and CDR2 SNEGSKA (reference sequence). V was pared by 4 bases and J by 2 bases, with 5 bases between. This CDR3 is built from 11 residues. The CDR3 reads CSATRQETQYF. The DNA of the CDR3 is TGCAGTGCTACCAGACAAGAGACCCAGTACTTC.

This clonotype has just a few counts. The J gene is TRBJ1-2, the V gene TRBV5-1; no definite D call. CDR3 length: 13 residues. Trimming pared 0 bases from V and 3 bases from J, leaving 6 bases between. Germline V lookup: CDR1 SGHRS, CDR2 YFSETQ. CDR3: CASSLAGYYGYTF. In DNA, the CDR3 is TGCGCCAGCAGCTTGGCAGGATACTATGGCTACACCTTC. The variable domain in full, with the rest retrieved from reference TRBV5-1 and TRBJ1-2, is KAGVTQTPRYLIKTRGQQVTLSCSPISGHRSVSWYQQTPGQGLQFLFEYFSETQRNKGNFPGRFSGRQFSNSRSEMNVSTLELGDSALYLCASSLAGYYGYTFGSGTRLTVV.

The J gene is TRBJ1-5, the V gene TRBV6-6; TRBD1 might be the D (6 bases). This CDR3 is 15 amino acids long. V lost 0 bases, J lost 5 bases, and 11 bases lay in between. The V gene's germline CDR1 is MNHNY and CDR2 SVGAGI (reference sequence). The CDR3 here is CASSYSTDRDQPQHF. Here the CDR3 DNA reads TGTGCCAGCAGTTACTCGACGGACAGAGATCAGCCCCAGCATTTT.

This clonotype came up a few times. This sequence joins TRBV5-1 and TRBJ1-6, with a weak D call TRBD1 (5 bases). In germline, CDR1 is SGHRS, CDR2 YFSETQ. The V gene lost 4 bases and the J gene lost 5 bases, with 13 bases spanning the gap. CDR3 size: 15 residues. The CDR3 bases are TGCGCCAGCAGCCGGCAGGGTGCGGATAATTCACCCCTCCACTTT. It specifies CASSRQGADNSPLHF.

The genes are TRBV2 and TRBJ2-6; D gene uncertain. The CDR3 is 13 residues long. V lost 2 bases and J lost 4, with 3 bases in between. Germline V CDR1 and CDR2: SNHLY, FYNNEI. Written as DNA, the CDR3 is TGTGCCAGCAGTGAATCCGGGGCCAACGTCCTGACTTTC. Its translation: CASSESGANVLTF.

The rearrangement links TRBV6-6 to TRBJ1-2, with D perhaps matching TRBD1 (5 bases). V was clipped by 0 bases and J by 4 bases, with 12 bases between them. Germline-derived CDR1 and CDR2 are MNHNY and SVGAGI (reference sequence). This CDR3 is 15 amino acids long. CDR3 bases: TGTGCCAGCAGTTACTCGCGGGGGGGGGGCTATGGCTACACCTTC. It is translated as CASSYSRGGGYGYTF.

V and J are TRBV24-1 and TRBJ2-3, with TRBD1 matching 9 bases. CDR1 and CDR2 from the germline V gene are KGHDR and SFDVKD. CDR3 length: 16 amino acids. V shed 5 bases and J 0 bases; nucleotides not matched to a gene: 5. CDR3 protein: CATSGGTGLSTDTQYF. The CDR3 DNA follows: TGTGCCACCAGTGGGGGGACAGGGCTCAGCACAGATACGCAGTATTTT.

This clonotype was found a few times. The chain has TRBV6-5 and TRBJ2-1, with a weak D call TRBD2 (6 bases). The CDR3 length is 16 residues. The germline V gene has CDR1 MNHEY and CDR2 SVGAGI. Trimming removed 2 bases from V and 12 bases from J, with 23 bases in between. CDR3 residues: CASSYQPGSSGRGQFF. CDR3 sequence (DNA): TGTGCCAGCAGTTACCAGCCCGGGAGTAGTGGAAGAGGGCAGTTCTTC.

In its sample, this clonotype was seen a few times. The CDR3 is CAISADRVTDTQYF. CDR3 in DNA: TGTGCCATCAGTGCGGACAGGGTCACAGATACGCAGTATTTT. The rearrangement uses TRBV7-9 and TRBJ2-3, with 8 bases fitting TRBD1. CDR1 is SEHNR, CDR2 FQNEAQ, per germline (reference sequence). CDR3 length: 14 residues. The J segment lost 2 bases and the V segment lost 10 bases, leaving 8 bases of the junction unmatched.

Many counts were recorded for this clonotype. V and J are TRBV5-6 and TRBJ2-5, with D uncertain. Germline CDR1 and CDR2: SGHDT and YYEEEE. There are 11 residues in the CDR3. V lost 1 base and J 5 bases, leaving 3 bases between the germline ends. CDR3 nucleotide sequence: TGTGCCAGCAGCTTGTCCGAGACCCAGTACTTC. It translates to CASSLSETQYF.

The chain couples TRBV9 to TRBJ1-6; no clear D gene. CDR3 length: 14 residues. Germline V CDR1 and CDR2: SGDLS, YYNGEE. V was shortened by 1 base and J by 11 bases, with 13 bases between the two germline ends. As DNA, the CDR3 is TGTGCCAGCAGCGTATCCGGGGAAGATGCACCCCTCCACTTT. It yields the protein CASSVSGEDAPLHF. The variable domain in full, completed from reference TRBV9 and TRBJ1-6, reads DSGVTQTPKHLITATGQRVTLRCSPRSGDLSVYWYQQSLDQGLQFLIQYYNGEERAKGNILERFSAQQFPDLHSELNLSSLELGDSALYFCASSVSGEDAPLHFGNGTRLTVT.

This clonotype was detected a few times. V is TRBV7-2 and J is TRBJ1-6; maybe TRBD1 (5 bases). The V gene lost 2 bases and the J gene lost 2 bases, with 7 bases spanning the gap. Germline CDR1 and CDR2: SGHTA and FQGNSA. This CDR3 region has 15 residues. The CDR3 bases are TGTGCCAGCAGCTTATCGGGACCCTATAATTCACCCCTCCACTTT. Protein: CASSLSGPYNSPLHF.

CDR3: CAISESHAGLTEAFF. The CDR3 nucleotides are TGTGCCATCAGTGAGTCTCACGCAGGGCTCACTGAAGCTTTCTTT. The rearrangement joins TRBV10-3 to TRBJ1-1; D is perhaps TRBD1 (5 bases). Deletions cut 0 bases from V and 4 bases from J, with 12 bases between. The V gene's germline CDR1 is ENHRY and CDR2 SYGVKD. CDR3 length: 15 residues.

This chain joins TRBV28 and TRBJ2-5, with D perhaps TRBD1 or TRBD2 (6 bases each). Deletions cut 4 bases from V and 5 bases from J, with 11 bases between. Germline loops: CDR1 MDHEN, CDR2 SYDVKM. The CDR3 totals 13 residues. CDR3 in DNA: TGTGCCAGCAGTTGGGGGGCGTACGAGACCCAGTACTTC. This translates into CASSWGAYETQYF.

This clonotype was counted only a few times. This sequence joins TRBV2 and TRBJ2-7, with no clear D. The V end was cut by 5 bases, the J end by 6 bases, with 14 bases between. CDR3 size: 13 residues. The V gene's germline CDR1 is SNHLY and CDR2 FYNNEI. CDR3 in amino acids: CASSHTETGEQYF. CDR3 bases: TGTGCCAGCAGTCACACCGAAACTGGCGAGCAGTACTTC.

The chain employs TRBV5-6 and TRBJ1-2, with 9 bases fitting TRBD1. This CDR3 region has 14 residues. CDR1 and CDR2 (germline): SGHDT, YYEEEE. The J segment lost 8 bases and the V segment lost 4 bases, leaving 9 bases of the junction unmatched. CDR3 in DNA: TGTGCCAGCAGCCGGAGGGACAGGGTGGGAGGCTACACCTTC. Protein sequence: CASSRRDRVGGYTF.